A selection of T cell receptor beta chains follows, all from one sample in a study of neurological immune-mediated disorders. MiXCR was run by TCRdb on the 5' RACE reads, yielding one entry per CDR3 protein. The top ten clones hold less than 2% of a sample with approximately 46,000 distinct CDR3 sequences, less than 12% of them seen once. Source material: PBMCs. The receptors stem from a woman in her 40s in good health. The CDR3 runs from the conserved cysteine through the conserved F or W. A D gene is named only where the DNA matches it firmly. Some rows have no size entry. The others give once, few or many, or a class for an expanded clone.

>.|TRBJ2-1|many|TRBV5-1
TGCGCCAGCAGCCTTCAAAGCTATGAGCAGTTCTTC
CASSLQSYEQFF
>.|TRBJ1-2|many|TRBV3-1
TGTGCCAGCAGCCAAGGGTACCAGGGCCCTTATGGCTACACCTTC
CASSQGYQGPYGYTF
>TRBD1|TRBJ1-1|.|TRBV5-1
TGCGCCAGCAACACCATTGGGACAGGGAACACTGAAGCTTTCTTT
CASNTIGTGNTEAFF
>.|TRBJ1-1|.|TRBV6-1
TGTGCCAGCAAAGTGGGGGGGGCAGGAAGGAACACTGAAGCTTTCTTT
CASKVGGAGRNTEAFF
>.|TRBJ1-4|many|TRBV7-9
TGTGCCAGCAGCCCCGGTTGGGGGGGTGAAAAACTGTTTTTT
CASSPGWGGEKLFF
>.|TRBJ2-4|many|TRBV4-2
TGTGCCAGCAGCCGAAGGGGTTATGTGAGAGGATCGGACATTCAGTACTTC
CASSRRGYVRGSDIQYF
>TRBD1|TRBJ1-2|many|TRBV5-6
TGTGCCAGCAACAAGACGCCTGGGACAGGATATGGCTACACCTTC
CASNKTPGTGYGYTF
>.|TRBJ1-1|many|TRBV7-6
TGTGCCAGCAGCTTAGAGGTCCAGGGCGCGGCTTTCTTT
CASSLEVQGAAFF
>TRBD2|TRBJ2-1|many|TRBV5-5
TGTGCCAGCAGCGTTAGCGGGCGCTCCTACAATGAGCAGTTCTTC
CASSVSGRSYNEQFF
>.|TRBJ2-1|many|TRBV9
TGTGCCAGCAGCTCACCGGGGACCTCGGGACTCCCCCACAATGAGCAGTTCTTC
CASSSPGTSGLPHNEQFF
>.|TRBJ1-2|many|TRBV6-2/TRBV6-3
TGTGCCAGCAGTTACAGCCCAAAGGGAACGGCTGGTGCTAACTATGGCTACACCTTC
CASSYSPKGTAGANYGYTF
>.|TRBJ2-1|many|TRBV5-1
TGCGCCAGCAGCCTGGGGTCCCTAGCTTGGCGGAATGAGCAGTTCTTC
CASSLGSLAWRNEQFF
>.|TRBJ1-2|few|TRBV7-2
TGTGCCAGCAGTACGAATCTCGGGACACTCTATGGCTACACCTTC
CASSTNLGTLYGYTF
>TRBD2|TRBJ2-7|.|TRBV20-1
TGCAGTGCGAAGACTAGCGGGAGCTCCTACGAGCAGTACTTC
CSAKTSGSSYEQYF
>TRBD2|TRBJ2-1|many|TRBV18
TGTGCCAGCTCACCACCGTGGACTAGCAGAGCACACTACAATGAGCAGTTCTTC
CASSPPWTSRAHYNEQFF
>TRBD2|TRBJ2-5|many|TRBV6-6
TGTGCCAGCAGCCGGACTAGCGGGGTGGGAGAGACCCAGTACTTC
CASSRTSGVGETQYF
>.|TRBJ1-4|many|TRBV4-2
TGTGCCAGCAGCCAGCTGACAGAGGCTGAAAAACTGTTTTTT
CASSQLTEAEKLFF
>.|TRBJ2-1|many|TRBV6-2/TRBV6-3
TGTGCCAGCAGTCCAAACAATGAGCAGTTCTTC
CASSPNNEQFF
>TRBD1|TRBJ1-5|many|TRBV20-1
TGCAGTGCTAGTCGTCAGACAGGGGGAGGCAATCAGCCCCAGCATTTT
CSASRQTGGGNQPQHF
>TRBD2|TRBJ2-5|many|TRBV5-1
TGCGCCAGCAGCTTGGGACTAGCCCCACCAGAGACCCAGTACTTC
CASSLGLAPPETQYF
>.|TRBJ1-3|many|TRBV4-2
TGTGCCAGCAGCCAAGCTAGGGGAGGGACAGGAAACACCATATATTTT
CASSQARGGTGNTIYF
>.|TRBJ2-5|many|TRBV5-1
TGCGCCAGCACCGCGGGAGAGACCCAGTACTTC
CASTAGETQYF
>.|TRBJ2-7|many|TRBV5-6
TGTGCCAGCAGCCTCGGCCCTATCGGCTACGAGCAGTACTTC
CASSLGPIGYEQYF
>.|TRBJ1-2|many|TRBV5-1
TGCGCCAGCAGCCCTGGAGACCACTATGGCTACACCTTC
CASSPGDHYGYTF
>TRBD1|TRBJ1-2|many|TRBV7-2
TGTGCCAGCAGCCGGACAGGGGGCGCCAACTATGGCTACACCTTC
CASSRTGGANYGYTF
>.|TRBJ2-2|many|TRBV5-1
TGCGCCAGCAGCTTGAGGCAGATTAACACCGGGGAGCTGTTTTTT
CASSLRQINTGELFF
>.|TRBJ2-7|many|TRBV7-3
TGTGCCAGCAGCTCCCTGGGGGACGTTTTCCACGAGCAGTACTTC
CASSSLGDVFHEQYF
>TRBD1|TRBJ1-1|many|TRBV2
TGTGCCAGCACACGGGACAGGGGAAGGGGCACTGAAGCTTTCTTT
CASTRDRGRGTEAFF
>.|TRBJ1-1|many|TRBV6-5
TGTGCCAGCAGTGTTGCGCAGGCTGACACTGAAGCTTTCTTT
CASSVAQADTEAFF
>.|TRBJ2-7|many|TRBV12-3/TRBV12-4
TGTGCCAGCAGTTTGTCTAGCTCCTACGAGCAGTACTTC
CASSLSSSYEQYF
>TRBD1|TRBJ2-7|many|TRBV12-3/TRBV12-4
TGTGCCAGCAGTTTGCCTTACAGGGGAATGGACGAGCAGTACTTC
CASSLPYRGMDEQYF
>.|TRBJ2-5|many|TRBV12-3/TRBV12-4
TGTGCCAGCAGACTCGCGGGGACCGAGACCCAGTACTTC
CASRLAGTETQYF
>.|TRBJ2-7|.|TRBV29-1
TGCATCGGATCGATCGGGGATATGTACGAGCAGTACTTC
CIGSIGDMYEQYF
>.|TRBJ1-3|many|TRBV20-1
.
CSARDLAQASFDMSNTIYF
>TRBD2|TRBJ2-1|many|TRBV5-1
TGCGCCAGCAGAGGGTCTAGCGGGGACTTTTGGGGCAATGAGCAGTTCTTC
CASRGSSGDFWGNEQFF
>TRBD1|TRBJ2-1|.|TRBV27
TGTGCCAGCAGCCTTCTTCCGGGACAGTACAATGAGCAGTTCTTC
CASSLLPGQYNEQFF
>.|TRBJ1-2|many|TRBV12-3/TRBV12-4
TGTGCCAGCAGTTTTGGGCTGGTTTATGGCTACACCTTC
CASSFGLVYGYTF
>TRBD1|TRBJ2-6|many|TRBV12-3/TRBV12-4
TGTGCCAGCCGGGTCGACAGGGGATACTCTGGGGCCAACGTCCTGACTTTC
CASRVDRGYSGANVLTF
>.|TRBJ2-3|many|TRBV4-1
TGCGCCAGCAGCCCGAGCGGAAGAGTCACAGATACGCAGTATTTT
CASSPSGRVTDTQYF
>.|TRBJ2-7|.|TRBV5-1
TGCGCCAGCAGCTTGGGGGGGGAGACCTACGAGCAGTACTTC
CASSLGGETYEQYF
>.|TRBJ2-3|many|TRBV20-1
TGCAGTGCTAGAGGCCAGCAGAGATTTTCTAGCACAGATACGCAGTATTTT
CSARGQQRFSSTDTQYF
>TRBD1|TRBJ2-7|many|TRBV5-1
TGCGCCAGCAGCACCAGACAGGGGGCGAATCCCTACGAGCAGTACTTC
CASSTRQGANPYEQYF
>TRBD1|TRBJ2-7|.|TRBV5-5
TGTGCCAGCAGCGTAAGGACAGGGGTATTCCACGAGCAGTACTTC
CASSVRTGVFHEQYF
>.|TRBJ2-7|many|TRBV20-1
TGCAGTGCTCCCAGGGTGGGGGGCTACGAGCAGTACTTC
CSAPRVGGYEQYF
>.|TRBJ2-2|many|TRBV11-2
TGTGCCAGCAGCCACCGTCTAGGGAACACCGGGGAGCTGTTTTTT
CASSHRLGNTGELFF
>TRBD1|TRBJ2-1|.|TRBV18
TGTGCCAGCTCACCGATGACAGGGGGCGCGGGCTACTACAATGAGCAGTTCTTC
CASSPMTGGAGYYNEQFF
>.|TRBJ2-3|.|TRBV3-1
TGTGCCAGCAGCAAAGACGGTATGGAAACAGATACGCAGTATTTT
CASSKDGMETDTQYF
>TRBD1|TRBJ1-5|many|TRBV5-1
TGCGCCAGCAGCCTCGGGACAGGGCCTCAGCCCCAGCATTTT
CASSLGTGPQPQHF
>.|TRBJ1-1|many|TRBV5-1
TGCGCCAGCAACTCGGCGGGGGCAGGTACTGAAGCTTTCTTT
CASNSAGAGTEAFF
>.|TRBJ2-3|medium-sized|TRBV6-4
TGTGCCAGCAGTTCCCGGGCCACAGATACGCAGTATTTT
CASSSRATDTQYF
>.|TRBJ1-4|many|TRBV7-3
TGTGCCAGCAGCCCGACCGGACAGTATAATGAAAAACTGTTTTTT
CASSPTGQYNEKLFF
>.|TRBJ2-5|many|TRBV12-3/TRBV12-4
TGTGCCAGCAGTCACGAGACGACGGGGATGACCCAGTACTTC
CASSHETTGMTQYF
>TRBD1|TRBJ2-1|many|TRBV12-3/TRBV12-4
TGTGCCAGCAGCCCCGGACAGGGGTTTGAGCAGTTCTTC
CASSPGQGFEQFF
>.|TRBJ2-5|many|TRBV5-1
TGCGCCAGCAGCTGGGATATCCAAGAGACCCAGTACTTC
CASSWDIQETQYF
>.|TRBJ1-1|many|TRBV6-5
TGTGCCAGCAGTTACGGCCAGGGAATCACTGAAGCTTTCTTT
CASSYGQGITEAFF